The T cell receptor (beta chain) under discussion was sequenced for a study of blood T cell repertoires in COVID-19. On the study more broadly: PBMCs, B-cell-depleted T cells, or T cells provided the cDNA or gDNA that made up the material.

The table came from immunoSEQ multiplex PCR; TCRdb's copy has only in-frame clones and leaves some out. The table lists roughly 90,000 clones, approximately 85% of them singletons. Germline loops: CDR1 SGHVS, CDR2 FQNEAQ. With 1 base removed from V and 2 bases from J, the gap between germline ends came to 9 bases. The CDR3 covers 14 residues. The sequenced material came from peripheral blood. The chain links TRBV7-8 to TRBJ2-7; tentative D call: TRBD1 (5 bases). The receptor was isolated from a human donor in a cohort sampled during active COVID-19. The CDR3 loop reads CASSLGQGTYEQYF. CDR3 DNA: TGTGCCAGCAGCTTAGGGCAGGGAACCTACGAGCAGTACTTC. The whole variable domain, filled in from reference TRBV7-8 and TRBJ2-7, reads GAGVSQSPRYKVAKRGQDVALRCDPISGHVSLFWYQQALGQGPEFLTYFQNEAQLDKSGLPSDRFFAERPEGSVSTLKIQRTQQEDSAVYLCASSLGQGTYEQYFGPGTRLTVT.